This T cell receptor (beta chain) was identified in a study of OX40 agonist ivuxolimab in advanced cancers. About the study: Cancers in dose escalation were hepatocellular, melanoma, renal cell and head and neck. Notes on the study in general: Expanded peripheral T-cell antigen specificity went undetermined.

Method: immunoSEQ multiplex PCR; TCRdb's copy keeps in-frame clones and lacks some. This table holds fewer than 55,000 clones, about 81% found once. This clone occurred a few times. Its antigen is as yet unknown. CDR1 is SGDLS, CDR2 YYNGEE, per germline. The length of the CDR3 is 18 residues. Trimming removed 0 bases from V and 4 bases from J, with 22 bases in between. This chain joins TRBV9 and TRBJ1-2; D perhaps matches TRBD1 (5 bases). The sequenced sample was CD4+ or CD8+ T cells sorted from blood, obtained in a trial of the OX40 agonist ivuxolimab. The receptor comes from an adult with an advanced solid tumor such as melanoma, head and neck, liver or kidney cancer. The CDR3 loop reads CASSVEHTGGGRGYGYTF. The CDR3 nucleotides are TGTGCCAGCAGCGTAGAGCACACAGGAGGAGGCCGTGGCTATGGCTACACCTTC.